These T cell receptor beta chains were read from a single sample in a study of T-cell memory formation after mild COVID-19. TCRdb reanalysed the 5' RACE reads using MiXCR and keeps one entry per CDR3 protein. The table lists 500,000 to 600,000 distinct CDR3 sequences, over 15% of them singletons. The specimen was PBMCs or a T cell subset sorted from them (not recorded which). The receptor set was obtained from an adult woman who had mild COVID-19 (a few samples of this study predate the infection). Cell type and time point are not known. Each CDR3 is given with its conserved first and last residue. The order of the fields is clone size, D gene, J gene, V gene, CDR3 DNA, CDR3 protein. A D gene is named only where the DNA matches it firmly. Clone size is shown for a subset of rows, as once, few, many or a class of expanded clone.

clone size: few; D gene: NA; J gene: TRBJ2-1; V gene: TRBV11-2; CDR3 DNA: TGTGCCAGCAGCTTAGCTTGGTTCGGGGATTACTCCTACAATGAGCAGTTCTTC; CDR3 protein: CASSLAWFGDYSYNEQFF
clone size: NA; D gene: TRBD1; J gene: TRBJ2-7; V gene: TRBV18; CDR3 DNA: TGTGCCAGCTCACCGCGGACAGGAGGCCACGAGCAGTACTTC; CDR3 protein: CASSPRTGGHEQYF
clone size: few; D gene: TRBD1; J gene: TRBJ2-3; V gene: TRBV29-1; CDR3 DNA: TGCAGCGTCGACAGGGGGAGACTCACAGATACGCAGTATTTT; CDR3 protein: CSVDRGRLTDTQYF
clone size: few; D gene: NA; J gene: TRBJ2-7; V gene: TRBV12-3/TRBV12-4; CDR3 DNA: TGTGCCAGCAGTTTAAGACAGAGCTCCTACGAGCAGTACTTC; CDR3 protein: CASSLRQSSYEQYF
clone size: few; D gene: NA; J gene: TRBJ1-1; V gene: TRBV4-3; CDR3 DNA: TGCGCCAGCAGCCAAGATTTATCTACCCTCAAGACTGAAGCTTTCTTT; CDR3 protein: CASSQDLSTLKTEAFF
clone size: many; D gene: NA; J gene: TRBJ2-1; V gene: TRBV19; CDR3 DNA: TGTGCCAGCCGGGGCCTGGGGGACAATGAGCAGTTCTTC; CDR3 protein: CASRGLGDNEQFF
clone size: NA; D gene: TRBD1; J gene: TRBJ2-7; V gene: TRBV7-9; CDR3 DNA: TGTGCCAGCAGCTTCCCGGGACAGACCTACGAGCAGTACTTC; CDR3 protein: CASSFPGQTYEQYF
clone size: few; D gene: NA; J gene: TRBJ2-5; V gene: TRBV3-1; CDR3 DNA: TGTGCCAGCAGCCAAGGCCCAACCCGACAAGAGACCCAGTACTTC; CDR3 protein: CASSQGPTRQETQYF
clone size: NA; D gene: NA; J gene: TRBJ1-1; V gene: TRBV2; CDR3 DNA: TGTGCCAGCGACTACAGGGCGCTCACTGAAGCTTTCTTT; CDR3 protein: CASDYRALTEAFF
clone size: NA; D gene: NA; J gene: TRBJ2-1; V gene: TRBV7-8; CDR3 DNA: TGTGCCAGCAGCTTAATGGTCGGACAGAGATACAATGAGCAGTTCTTC; CDR3 protein: CASSLMVGQRYNEQFF
clone size: few; D gene: TRBD2; J gene: TRBJ2-1; V gene: TRBV5-1; CDR3 DNA: TGCGCCAGCAGCTTGGCGGCTAGCGGGGGGCCCACTCACCTATACTCCTACAATGAGCAGTTCTTC; CDR3 protein: CASSLAASGGPTHLYSYNEQFF
clone size: NA; D gene: NA; J gene: TRBJ1-5; V gene: TRBV4-3; CDR3 DNA: TGCGCCAGCAGCCAAGTTTTACGGCAGCCCCAGCATTTT; CDR3 protein: CASSQVLRQPQHF
clone size: few; D gene: NA; J gene: TRBJ1-3; V gene: TRBV7-9; CDR3 DNA: TGTGCCAGCAGCTTCCGGACGGACACCATATATTTT; CDR3 protein: CASSFRTDTIYF
clone size: few; D gene: TRBD2; J gene: TRBJ2-1; V gene: TRBV5-1; CDR3 DNA: TGCGCCAGCAGCTTGGGACCTCCGGGACTACCGAGGGCATACAATGAGCAGTTCTTC; CDR3 protein: CASSLGPPGLPRAYNEQFF
clone size: NA; D gene: NA; J gene: TRBJ2-5; V gene: TRBV3-1; CDR3 DNA: TGTGCCAGCAGCCGTCGTTCCGGGGGCCAAGAGACCCAGTACTTC; CDR3 protein: CASSRRSGGQETQYF
clone size: NA; D gene: NA; J gene: TRBJ2-1; V gene: TRBV19; CDR3 DNA: TGTGCCAGTAGTCCGTCTCCGGTAGTCAGCTCCTACAATGAGCAGTTCTTC; CDR3 protein: CASSPSPVVSSYNEQFF
clone size: few; D gene: NA; J gene: TRBJ2-2; V gene: TRBV6-1; CDR3 DNA: TGTGCCAGCTCGGACAGAAGTCGAGGCGGGGAGCTGTTTTTT; CDR3 protein: CASSDRSRGGELFF
clone size: few; D gene: NA; J gene: TRBJ2-5; V gene: TRBV7-9; CDR3 DNA: TGTGCCAGCAGCCCAGGGTCCGGAGAGACCCAGTACTTC; CDR3 protein: CASSPGSGETQYF
clone size: few; D gene: TRBD2; J gene: TRBJ2-3; V gene: TRBV20-1; CDR3 DNA: TGCAGTGCTAGAGCCCGAAAAAGACTAGCGGGAAGCACAGATACGCAGTATTTT; CDR3 protein: CSARARKRLAGSTDTQYF
clone size: few; D gene: TRBD1; J gene: TRBJ1-1; V gene: TRBV29-1; CDR3 DNA: TGCAGCGTTGACCTGGACAGGGCGGTGGCTTTCTTT; CDR3 protein: CSVDLDRAVAFF
clone size: few; D gene: NA; J gene: TRBJ2-1; V gene: TRBV20-1; CDR3 DNA: TGCAGTGCTAGAGTCGAGACTAGGGCCAATGAGCAGTTCTTC; CDR3 protein: CSARVETRANEQFF
clone size: NA; D gene: TRBD1; J gene: TRBJ2-2; V gene: TRBV5-4; CDR3 DNA: TGTGCCAGCAGCTTCGCAGGGGGCTCCGGGGAGCTGTTTTTT; CDR3 protein: CASSFAGGSGELFF
clone size: few; D gene: TRBD2; J gene: TRBJ2-3; V gene: TRBV5-1; CDR3 DNA: TGCGCCAGCAGCCCCGAGACTAGCAACGACACAGATACGCAGTATTTT; CDR3 protein: CASSPETSNDTDTQYF
clone size: NA; D gene: NA; J gene: TRBJ2-7; V gene: TRBV30; CDR3 DNA: TGTGCCTGGAGTGGGACTGCGTACGAGCAGTACTTC; CDR3 protein: CAWSGTAYEQYF
clone size: few; D gene: NA; J gene: TRBJ2-1; V gene: TRBV6-2/TRBV6-3; CDR3 DNA: TGTGCCAGCAGCCGGTTAGGGCTCTCCCTTTACAATGAGCAGTTCTTC; CDR3 protein: CASSRLGLSLYNEQFF
clone size: NA; D gene: NA; J gene: TRBJ2-3; V gene: TRBV16; CDR3 DNA: TGTGCCAGCAGCCTTCTGGACCGGATCCGGGCAGATACGCAGTATTTT; CDR3 protein: CASSLLDRIRADTQYF
clone size: NA; D gene: TRBD1; J gene: TRBJ1-5; V gene: TRBV20-1; CDR3 DNA: TGCAGTGCTAGAGGAATGGTGTTGGACAGGGGGCGCGGCAATCAGCCCCAGCATTTT; CDR3 protein: CSARGMVLDRGRGNQPQHF
clone size: few; D gene: TRBD2; J gene: TRBJ2-5; V gene: TRBV7-2; CDR3 DNA: TGTGCCAGCAGCTTAGGAGCGGGGGGTAGAGAGACCCAGTACTTC; CDR3 protein: CASSLGAGGRETQYF
clone size: NA; D gene: NA; J gene: TRBJ1-1; V gene: TRBV20-1; CDR3 DNA: TGCAGTGCTAGTTGGGGGCCAGAAGCTTTCTTT; CDR3 protein: CSASWGPEAFF
clone size: NA; D gene: NA; J gene: TRBJ1-6; V gene: TRBV6-5; CDR3 DNA: TGTGCCAGCAGTTACTCGATCTCATCCTCACCCCTCCACTTT; CDR3 protein: CASSYSISSSPLHF
clone size: many; D gene: NA; J gene: TRBJ2-7; V gene: TRBV18; CDR3 DNA: TGTGCCAGCTCACCACCGATGGGCGAGCAGTACTTC; CDR3 protein: CASSPPMGEQYF
clone size: many; D gene: TRBD2; J gene: TRBJ2-3; V gene: TRBV3-1; CDR3 DNA: TGTGCCAGCAGCCAACTAGCGGGGGCCGTCGTTATGGGAGATACGCAGTATTTT; CDR3 protein: CASSQLAGAVVMGDTQYF
clone size: NA; D gene: TRBD1; J gene: TRBJ1-2; V gene: TRBV29-1; CDR3 DNA: TGCAGCGTTCAGACGGACAGGGAATATGGCTACACCTTC; CDR3 protein: CSVQTDREYGYTF
clone size: few; D gene: NA; J gene: TRBJ2-3; V gene: TRBV6-2/TRBV6-3; CDR3 DNA: TGTGCCAGCAGTTACCCGATACAGGGTCTGGCAGATACGCAGTATTTT; CDR3 protein: CASSYPIQGLADTQYF
clone size: few; D gene: TRBD1; J gene: TRBJ1-5; V gene: TRBV4-1; CDR3 DNA: TGCGCCAGCAGCCAAGGTCTAACAGGGGGCCTTGTTCAGCCCCAGCATTTT; CDR3 protein: CASSQGLTGGLVQPQHF
clone size: NA; D gene: NA; J gene: TRBJ2-3; V gene: TRBV6-5; CDR3 DNA: TGTGCCAGCAGCCCGCGAGGGCGGGTGTGGGATACGCAGTATTTT; CDR3 protein: CASSPRGRVWDTQYF
clone size: few; D gene: TRBD2; J gene: TRBJ2-7; V gene: TRBV14; CDR3 DNA: TGTGCCAGCAGCCAAGCAGCGGGAGGCTGGATCGAGCAGTACTTC; CDR3 protein: CASSQAAGGWIEQYF
clone size: many; D gene: NA; J gene: TRBJ2-1; V gene: TRBV6-2/TRBV6-3; CDR3 DNA: TGTGCCAGCAGTTACGTAGGCGGGACGAATGAGCAGTTCTTC; CDR3 protein: CASSYVGGTNEQFF
clone size: few; D gene: NA; J gene: TRBJ2-2; V gene: TRBV4-1; CDR3 DNA: TGCGCCAGCAGCTTTCCGACAGCTGGGGATACCGGGGAGCTGTTTTTT; CDR3 protein: CASSFPTAGDTGELFF
clone size: few; D gene: TRBD2; J gene: TRBJ2-1; V gene: TRBV12-3/TRBV12-4; CDR3 DNA: TGTGCCAGCAGTTTCGGTCCGGGGGGGCATAATGAGCAGTTCTTC; CDR3 protein: CASSFGPGGHNEQFF
clone size: few; D gene: NA; J gene: TRBJ1-6; V gene: TRBV20-1; CDR3 DNA: TGCAGTGCTAGAGACGGGGAAGATCTTAGGGCCCTCCACTTT; CDR3 protein: CSARDGEDLRALHF
clone size: NA; D gene: NA; J gene: TRBJ2-2; V gene: TRBV7-2; CDR3 DNA: TGTGCCAGCACCAGAAACCAGGGCACCGGGGAGCTGTTTTTT; CDR3 protein: CASTRNQGTGELFF
clone size: few; D gene: NA; J gene: TRBJ2-1; V gene: TRBV29-1; CDR3 DNA: TGCAGCGCCCGCGGGCACGAGAGACTCGAGCAGTTCTTC; CDR3 protein: CSARGHERLEQFF
clone size: NA; D gene: NA; J gene: TRBJ2-6; V gene: TRBV9; CDR3 DNA: TGTGCCAGCAGCGTAGTGGTAGGGGCCAACGTCCTGACTTTC; CDR3 protein: CASSVVVGANVLTF
clone size: few; D gene: NA; J gene: TRBJ1-1; V gene: TRBV7-3; CDR3 DNA: TGTGCCAGCAGCTTTGGGGGATCTGAAGCTTTCTTT; CDR3 protein: CASSFGGSEAFF
clone size: many; D gene: NA; J gene: TRBJ2-7; V gene: TRBV29-1; CDR3 DNA: TGCAGCGTCAAGGGGGGTACCTACGAGCAGTACTTC; CDR3 protein: CSVKGGTYEQYF
clone size: NA; D gene: TRBD2; J gene: TRBJ2-1; V gene: TRBV5-1; CDR3 DNA: TGCGCCAGCAGCTCGACTAGCAGTGAGCAGTTCTTC; CDR3 protein: CASSSTSSEQFF
clone size: few; D gene: TRBD1; J gene: TRBJ1-1; V gene: TRBV29-1; CDR3 DNA: TGCAGCGTTGAAGATCTAGGGGGCTACACTGAAGCTTTCTTT; CDR3 protein: CSVEDLGGYTEAFF